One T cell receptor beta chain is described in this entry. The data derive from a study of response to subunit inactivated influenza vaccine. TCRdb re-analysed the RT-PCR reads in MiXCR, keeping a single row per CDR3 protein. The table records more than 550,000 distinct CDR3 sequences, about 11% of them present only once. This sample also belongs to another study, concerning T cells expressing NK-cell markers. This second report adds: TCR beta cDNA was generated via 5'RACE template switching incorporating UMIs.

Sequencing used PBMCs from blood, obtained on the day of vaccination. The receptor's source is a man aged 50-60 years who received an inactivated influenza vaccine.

In nucleotides, the CDR3 is TGTGCCAGCCGGGCGGTAGTCGATGAGCAGTTCTTC. Translation gives CASRAVVDEQFF. This chain joins TRBV6-6 and TRBJ2-1; D gene unclear. CDR3 size: 12 residues. Germline CDR1 and CDR2: MNHNY and SVGAGI (reference sequence). V gave up 8 bases and J gave up 8 bases, with 13 bases separating them.